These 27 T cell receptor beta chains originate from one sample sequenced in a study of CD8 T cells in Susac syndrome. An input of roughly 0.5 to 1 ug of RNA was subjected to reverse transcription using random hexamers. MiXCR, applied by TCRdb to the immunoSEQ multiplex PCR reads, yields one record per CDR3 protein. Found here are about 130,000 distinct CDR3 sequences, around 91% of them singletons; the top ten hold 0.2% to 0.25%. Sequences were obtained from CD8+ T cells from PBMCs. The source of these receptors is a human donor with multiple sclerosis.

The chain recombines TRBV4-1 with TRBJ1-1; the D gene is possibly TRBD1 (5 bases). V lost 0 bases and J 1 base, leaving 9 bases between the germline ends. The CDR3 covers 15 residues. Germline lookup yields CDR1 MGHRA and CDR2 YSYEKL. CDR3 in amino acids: CASSQDVRENTEAFF. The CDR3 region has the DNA TGCGCCAGCAGCCAAGATGTCAGGGAGAACACTGAAGCTTTCTTT.

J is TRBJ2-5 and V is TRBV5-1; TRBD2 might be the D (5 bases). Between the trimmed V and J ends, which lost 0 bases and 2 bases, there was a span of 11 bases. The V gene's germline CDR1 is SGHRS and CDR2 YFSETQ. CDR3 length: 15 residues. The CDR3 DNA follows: TGCGCCAGCAGCTTGGGGGAGCGAACACAAGAGACCCAGTACTTC. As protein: CASSLGERTQETQYF.

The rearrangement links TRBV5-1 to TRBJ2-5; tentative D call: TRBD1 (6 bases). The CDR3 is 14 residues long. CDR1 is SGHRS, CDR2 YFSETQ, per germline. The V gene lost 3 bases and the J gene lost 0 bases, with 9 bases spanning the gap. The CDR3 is CASSSGTHQETQYF. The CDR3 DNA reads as TGCGCCAGCAGCTCCGGGACACACCAAGAGACCCAGTACTTC.

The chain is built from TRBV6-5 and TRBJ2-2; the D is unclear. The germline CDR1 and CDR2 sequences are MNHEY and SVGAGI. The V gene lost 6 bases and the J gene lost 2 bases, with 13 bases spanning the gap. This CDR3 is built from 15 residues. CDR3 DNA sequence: TGTGCCAGCAGCGAGTATCCCCGCAACACCGGGGAGCTGTTTTTT. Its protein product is CASSEYPRNTGELFF.

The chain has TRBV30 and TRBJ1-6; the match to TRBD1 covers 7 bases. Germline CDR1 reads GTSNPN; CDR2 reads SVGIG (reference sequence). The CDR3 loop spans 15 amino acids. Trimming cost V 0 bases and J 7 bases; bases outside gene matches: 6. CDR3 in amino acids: CAWSVDRVGNSPLHF. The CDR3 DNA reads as TGTGCCTGGAGTGTCGACAGGGTGGGGAATTCACCCCTCCACTTT.

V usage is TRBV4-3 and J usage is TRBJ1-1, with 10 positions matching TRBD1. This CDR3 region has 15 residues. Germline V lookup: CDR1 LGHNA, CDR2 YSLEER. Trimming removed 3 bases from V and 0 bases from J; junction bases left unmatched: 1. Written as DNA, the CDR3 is TGCGCCAGCAGCCAGGACAGGGGGATGAACACTGAAGCTTTCTTT. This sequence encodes CASSQDRGMNTEAFF.

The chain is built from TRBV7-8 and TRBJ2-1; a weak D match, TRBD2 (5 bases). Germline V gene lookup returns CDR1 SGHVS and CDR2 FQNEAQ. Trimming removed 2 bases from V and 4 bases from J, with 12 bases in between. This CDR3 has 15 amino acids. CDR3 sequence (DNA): TGTGCCAGCAGCTTATCAGGAGGACCGTACAATGAGCAGTTCTTC. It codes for CASSLSGGPYNEQFF. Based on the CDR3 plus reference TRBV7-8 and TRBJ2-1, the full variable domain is GAGVSQSPRYKVAKRGQDVALRCDPISGHVSLFWYQQALGQGPEFLTYFQNEAQLDKSGLPSDRFFAERPEGSVSTLKIQRTQQEDSAVYLCASSLSGGPYNEQFFGPGTRLTVL.

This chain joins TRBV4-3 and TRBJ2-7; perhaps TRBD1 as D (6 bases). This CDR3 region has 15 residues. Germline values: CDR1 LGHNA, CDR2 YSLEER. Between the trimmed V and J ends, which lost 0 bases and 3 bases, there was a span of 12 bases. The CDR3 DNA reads TGCGCCAGCAGCCAAGATCAAGGACAGAGCTACGAGCAGTACTTC. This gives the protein CASSQDQGQSYEQYF.

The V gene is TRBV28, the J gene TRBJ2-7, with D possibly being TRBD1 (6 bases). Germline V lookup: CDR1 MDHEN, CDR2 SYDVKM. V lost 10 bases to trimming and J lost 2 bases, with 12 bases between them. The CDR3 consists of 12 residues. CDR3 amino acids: CATQQGTYEQYF. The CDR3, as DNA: TGTGCCACCCAACAGGGAACCTACGAGCAGTACTTC.

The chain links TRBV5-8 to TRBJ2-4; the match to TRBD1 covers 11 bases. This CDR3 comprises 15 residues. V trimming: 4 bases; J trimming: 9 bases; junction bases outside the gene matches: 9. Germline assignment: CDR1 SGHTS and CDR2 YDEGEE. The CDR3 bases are TGTGCCAGCAGCCCCTGGACAGGGGGCGAAACCATTCAGTACTTC. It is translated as CASSPWTGGETIQYF.

For the CDR3, the DNA is TGTGCCTGGAACAGAGAAACTGAAGCTTTCTTT. As protein: CAWNRETEAFF. This chain uses TRBV30 with TRBJ1-1; D not certain. The CDR3 extends over 11 amino acids. The germline V and J ends were trimmed by 4 bases and 5 bases, with 8 bases remaining between them. Germline V gene sequence: CDR1 GTSNPN, CDR2 SVGIG (reference sequence).

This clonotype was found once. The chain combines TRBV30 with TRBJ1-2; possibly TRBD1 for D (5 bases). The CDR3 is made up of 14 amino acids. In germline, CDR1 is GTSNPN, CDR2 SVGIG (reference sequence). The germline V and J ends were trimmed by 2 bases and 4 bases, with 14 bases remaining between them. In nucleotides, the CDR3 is TGTGCCTGGAGTCGAGAAGCAGGGAGCTATGGCTACACCTTC. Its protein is CAWSREAGSYGYTF.

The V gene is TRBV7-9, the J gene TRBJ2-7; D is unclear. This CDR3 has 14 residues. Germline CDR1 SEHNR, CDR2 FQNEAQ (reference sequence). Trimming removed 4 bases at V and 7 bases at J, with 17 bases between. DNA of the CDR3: TGTGCCAGCAGCTCCCGAGACCGATCTTGGGAGCAGTACTTC. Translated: CASSSRDRSWEQYF.

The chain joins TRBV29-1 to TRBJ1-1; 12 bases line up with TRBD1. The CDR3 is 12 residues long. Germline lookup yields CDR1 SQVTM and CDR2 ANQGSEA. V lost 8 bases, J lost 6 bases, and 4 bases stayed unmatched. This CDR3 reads CSTGQGASEAFF. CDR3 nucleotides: TGCAGCACGGGACAGGGGGCCTCTGAAGCTTTCTTT.

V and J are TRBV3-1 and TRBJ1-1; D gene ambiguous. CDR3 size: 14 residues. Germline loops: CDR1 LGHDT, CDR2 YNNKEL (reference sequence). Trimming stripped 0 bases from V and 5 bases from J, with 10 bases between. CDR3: CASSQDWGETEAFF. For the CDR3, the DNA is TGTGCCAGCAGCCAAGATTGGGGAGAGACTGAAGCTTTCTTT.

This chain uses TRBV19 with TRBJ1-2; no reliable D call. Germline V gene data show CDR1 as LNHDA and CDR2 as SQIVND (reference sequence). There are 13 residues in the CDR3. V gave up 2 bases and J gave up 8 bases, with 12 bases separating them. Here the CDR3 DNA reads TGTGCCAGTAGTATATCAAGCTTCGGAGGCTACACCTTC. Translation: CASSISSFGGYTF.

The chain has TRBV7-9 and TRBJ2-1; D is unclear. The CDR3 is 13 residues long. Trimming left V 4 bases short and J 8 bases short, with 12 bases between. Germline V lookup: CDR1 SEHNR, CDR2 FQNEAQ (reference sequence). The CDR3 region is CASSSLLLHEQFF. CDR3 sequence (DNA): TGTGCCAGCAGCTCCCTCCTCCTACATGAGCAGTTCTTC.

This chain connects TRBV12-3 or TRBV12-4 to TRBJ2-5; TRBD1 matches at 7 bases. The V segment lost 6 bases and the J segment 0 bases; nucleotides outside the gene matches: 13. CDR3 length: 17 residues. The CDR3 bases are TGTGCCAGCAGGCCAATCGCCGGGACAGAGTACCAAGAGACCCAGTACTTC. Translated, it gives CASRPIAGTEYQETQYF.

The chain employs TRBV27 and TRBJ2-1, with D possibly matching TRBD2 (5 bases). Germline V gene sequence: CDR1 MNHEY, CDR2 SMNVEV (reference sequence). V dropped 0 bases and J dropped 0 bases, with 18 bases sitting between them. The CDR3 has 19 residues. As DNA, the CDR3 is TGTGCCAGCAGTTTATCGTCTGGTCCCGGAGGAAGCTCCTACAATGAGCAGTTCTTC. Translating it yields CASSLSSGPGGSSYNEQFF.

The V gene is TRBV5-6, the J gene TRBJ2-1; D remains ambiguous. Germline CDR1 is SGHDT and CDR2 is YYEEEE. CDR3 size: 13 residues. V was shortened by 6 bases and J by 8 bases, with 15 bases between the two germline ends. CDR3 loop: CASISPRTDEQFF. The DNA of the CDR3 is TGTGCCAGCATCTCCCCCCGGACGGATGAGCAGTTCTTC.

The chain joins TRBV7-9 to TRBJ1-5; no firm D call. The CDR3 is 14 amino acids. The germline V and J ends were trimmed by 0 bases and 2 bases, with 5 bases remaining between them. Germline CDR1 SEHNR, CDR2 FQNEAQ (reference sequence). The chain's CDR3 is CASSLALGNQPQHF. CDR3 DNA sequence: TGTGCCAGCAGCTTAGCGCTGGGCAATCAGCCCCAGCATTTT.

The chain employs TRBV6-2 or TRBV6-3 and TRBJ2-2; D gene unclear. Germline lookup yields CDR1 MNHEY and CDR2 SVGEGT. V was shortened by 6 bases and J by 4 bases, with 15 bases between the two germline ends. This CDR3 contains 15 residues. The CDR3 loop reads CASRDEEFSTGELFF. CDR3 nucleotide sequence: TGTGCCAGCAGGGATGAAGAGTTCAGCACCGGGGAGCTGTTTTTT.

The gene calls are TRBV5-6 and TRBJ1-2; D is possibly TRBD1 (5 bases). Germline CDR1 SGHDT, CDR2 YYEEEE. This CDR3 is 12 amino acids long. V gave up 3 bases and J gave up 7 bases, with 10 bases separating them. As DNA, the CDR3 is TGTGCCAGCAGCTCCGGGACTTTTGGCTACACCTTC. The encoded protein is CASSSGTFGYTF.

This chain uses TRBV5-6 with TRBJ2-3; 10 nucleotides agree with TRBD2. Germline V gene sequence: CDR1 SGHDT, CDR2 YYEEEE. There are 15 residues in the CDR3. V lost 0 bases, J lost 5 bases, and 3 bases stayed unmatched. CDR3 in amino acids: CASSLGTSGRDTQYF. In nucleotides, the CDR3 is TGTGCCAGCAGCTTGGGGACTAGCGGAAGAGATACGCAGTATTTT.

CDR3 sequence (DNA): TGTGCCAGCACCGGGACGGCCCAAGAGACCCAGTACTTC. Translated, it gives CASTGTAQETQYF. The rearrangement joins TRBV5-4 to TRBJ2-5; TRBD1 or TRBD2 may be the D gene (5 bases each). Germline-derived CDR1 and CDR2 are SGHNT and YYREEE (reference sequence). This CDR3 contains 13 residues. V lost 6 bases and J lost 1, with 10 bases in between.

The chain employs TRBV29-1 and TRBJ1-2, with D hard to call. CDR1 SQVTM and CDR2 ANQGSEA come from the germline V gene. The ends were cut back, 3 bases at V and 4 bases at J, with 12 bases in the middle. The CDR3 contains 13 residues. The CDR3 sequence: CSVDGSGVYGYTF. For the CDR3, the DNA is TGCAGCGTTGATGGTAGCGGAGTCTATGGCTACACCTTC. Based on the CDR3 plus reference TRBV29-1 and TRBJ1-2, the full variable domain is SAVISQKPSRDICQRGTSLTIQCQVDSQVTMMFWYRQQPGQSLTLIATANQGSEATYESGFVIDKFPISRPNLTFSTLTVSNMSPEDSSIYLCSVDGSGVYGYTFGSGTRLTVV.

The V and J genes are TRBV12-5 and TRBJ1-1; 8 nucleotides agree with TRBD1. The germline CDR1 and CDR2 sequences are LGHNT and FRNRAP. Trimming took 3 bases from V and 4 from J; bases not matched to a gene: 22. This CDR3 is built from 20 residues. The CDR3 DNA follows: TGTGCTAGTGGTTTTTGGGCGAGCCCCCGGGCCGTGGGACAGGTCACTGAAGCTTTCTTT. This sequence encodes CASGFWASPRAVGQVTEAFF. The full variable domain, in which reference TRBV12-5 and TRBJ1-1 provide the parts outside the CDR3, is DARVTQTPRHKVTEMGQEVTMRCQPILGHNTVFWYRQTMMQGLELLAYFRNRAPLDDSGMPKDRFSAEMPDATLATLKIQPSEPRDSAVYFCASGFWASPRAVGQVTEAFFGQGTRLTVV.